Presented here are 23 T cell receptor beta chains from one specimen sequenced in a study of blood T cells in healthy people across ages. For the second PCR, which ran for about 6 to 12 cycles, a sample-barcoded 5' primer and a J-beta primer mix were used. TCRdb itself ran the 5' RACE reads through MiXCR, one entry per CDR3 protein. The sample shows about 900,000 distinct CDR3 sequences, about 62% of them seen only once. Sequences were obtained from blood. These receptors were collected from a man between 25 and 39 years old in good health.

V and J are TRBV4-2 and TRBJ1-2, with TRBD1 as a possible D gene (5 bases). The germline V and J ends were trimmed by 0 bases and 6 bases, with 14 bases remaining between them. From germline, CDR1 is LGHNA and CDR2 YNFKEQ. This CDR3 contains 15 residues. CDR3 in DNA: TGTGCCAGCAGCCAAGAAGACCCGGGGCAAAATGGCTACACCTTC. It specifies CASSQEDPGQNGYTF.

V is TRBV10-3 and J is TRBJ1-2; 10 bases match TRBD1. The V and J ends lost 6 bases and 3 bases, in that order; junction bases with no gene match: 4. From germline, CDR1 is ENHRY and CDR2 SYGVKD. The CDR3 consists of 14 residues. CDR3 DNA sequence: TGTGCCATCAGCGGGACAGGGGCTGACTATGGCTACACCTTC. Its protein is CAISGTGADYGYTF.

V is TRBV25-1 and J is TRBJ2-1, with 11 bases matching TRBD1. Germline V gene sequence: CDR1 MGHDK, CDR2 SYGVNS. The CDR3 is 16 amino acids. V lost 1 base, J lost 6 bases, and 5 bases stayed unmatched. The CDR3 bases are TGTGCCAGCAGTGAATCCGGGACAGGGGGTTCCAATGAGCAGTTCTTC. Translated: CASSESGTGGSNEQFF.

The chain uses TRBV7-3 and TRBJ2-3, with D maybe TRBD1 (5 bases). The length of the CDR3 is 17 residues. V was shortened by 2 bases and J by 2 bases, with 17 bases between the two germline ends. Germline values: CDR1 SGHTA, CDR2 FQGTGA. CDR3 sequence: CASSLWGDGTHTDTQYF. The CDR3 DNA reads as TGTGCCAGCAGCTTATGGGGCGATGGTACCCACACAGATACGCAGTATTTT.

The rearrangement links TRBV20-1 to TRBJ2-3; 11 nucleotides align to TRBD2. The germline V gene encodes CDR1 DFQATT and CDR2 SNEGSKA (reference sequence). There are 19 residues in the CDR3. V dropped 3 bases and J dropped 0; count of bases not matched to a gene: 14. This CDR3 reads CSARHPSGGTPTSTDTQYF. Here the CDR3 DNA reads TGCAGTGCTAGGCATCCTAGCGGGGGGACACCTACTAGCACAGATACGCAGTATTTT.

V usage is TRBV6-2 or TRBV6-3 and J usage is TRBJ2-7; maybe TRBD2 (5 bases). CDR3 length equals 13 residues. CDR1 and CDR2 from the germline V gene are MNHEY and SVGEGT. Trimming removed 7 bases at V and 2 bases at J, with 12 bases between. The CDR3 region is CASNQRGTYEQYF. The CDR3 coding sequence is TGTGCCAGCAATCAGAGAGGGACCTACGAGCAGTACTTC.

In DNA form, the CDR3 reads TGTGCCAGCAGTTACTCAGGGGGCCAGCAGTACTTC. Translated, it gives CASSYSGGQQYF. The rearrangement joins TRBV6-2 or TRBV6-3 to TRBJ2-5; 7 positions match TRBD1. The V segment lost 0 bases and the J segment 11 bases; nucleotides outside the gene matches: 3. CDR1 MNHEY and CDR2 SVGEGT come from the germline V gene. The CDR3 consists of 12 residues.

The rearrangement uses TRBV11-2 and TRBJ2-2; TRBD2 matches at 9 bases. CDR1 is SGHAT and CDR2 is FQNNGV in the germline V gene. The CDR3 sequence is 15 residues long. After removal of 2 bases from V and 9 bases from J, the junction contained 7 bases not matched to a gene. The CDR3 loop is CASSLLAGRNRELFF. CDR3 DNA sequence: TGTGCCAGCAGCTTACTAGCGGGGCGGAACCGGGAGCTGTTTTTT.

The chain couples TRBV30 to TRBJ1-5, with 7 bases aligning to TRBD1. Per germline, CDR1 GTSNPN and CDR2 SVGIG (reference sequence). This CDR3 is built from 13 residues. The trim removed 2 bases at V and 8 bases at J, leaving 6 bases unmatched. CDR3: CAWSLQGFKPQHF. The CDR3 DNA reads TGTGCCTGGAGTTTACAGGGGTTTAAGCCCCAGCATTTT. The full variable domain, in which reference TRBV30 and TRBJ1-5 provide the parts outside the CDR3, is SQTIHQWPATLVQPVGSPLSLECTVEGTSNPNLYWYRQAAGRGLQLLFYSVGIGQISSEVPQNLSASRPQDRQFILSSKKLLLSDSGFYLCAWSLQGFKPQHFGDGTRLSIL.

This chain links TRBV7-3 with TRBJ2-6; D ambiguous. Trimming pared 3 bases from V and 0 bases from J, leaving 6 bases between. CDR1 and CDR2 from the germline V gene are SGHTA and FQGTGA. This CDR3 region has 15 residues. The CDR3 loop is CASSFLVSGANVLTF. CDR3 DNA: TGTGCCAGCAGCTTTCTGGTCTCTGGGGCCAACGTCCTGACTTTC. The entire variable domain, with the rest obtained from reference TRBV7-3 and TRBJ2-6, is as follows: GAGVSQTPSNKVTEKGKYVELRCDPISGHTALYWYRQSLGQGPEFLIYFQGTGAADDSGLPNDRFFAVRPEGSVSTLKIQRTERGDSAVYLCASSFLVSGANVLTFGAGSRLTVL.

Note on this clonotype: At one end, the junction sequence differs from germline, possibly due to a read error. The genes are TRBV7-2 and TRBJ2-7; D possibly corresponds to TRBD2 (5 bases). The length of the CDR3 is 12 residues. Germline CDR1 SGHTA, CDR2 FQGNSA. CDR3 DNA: TGTGCCAGCATCTTAGCGACAAACGAGCAGTACTTC. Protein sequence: CASILATNEQYF.

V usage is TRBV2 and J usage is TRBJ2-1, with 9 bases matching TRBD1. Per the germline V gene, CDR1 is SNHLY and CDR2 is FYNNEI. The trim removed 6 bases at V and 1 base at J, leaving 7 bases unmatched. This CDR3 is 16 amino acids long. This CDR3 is CASRPRQGVSYNEQFF. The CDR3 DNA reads TGTGCCAGCAGGCCGAGACAGGGGGTATCCTACAATGAGCAGTTCTTC.

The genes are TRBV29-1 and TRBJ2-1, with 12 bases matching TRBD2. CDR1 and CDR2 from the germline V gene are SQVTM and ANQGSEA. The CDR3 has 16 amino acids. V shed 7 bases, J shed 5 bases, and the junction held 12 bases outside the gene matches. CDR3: CSALPSGGAPNNEQFF. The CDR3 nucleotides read TGCAGCGCTCTCCCTAGCGGGGGGGCCCCAAACAATGAGCAGTTCTTC.

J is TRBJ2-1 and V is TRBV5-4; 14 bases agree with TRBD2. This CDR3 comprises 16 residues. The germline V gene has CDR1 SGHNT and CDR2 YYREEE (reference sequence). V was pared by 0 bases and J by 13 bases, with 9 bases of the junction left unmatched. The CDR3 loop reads CASSLEAGLAGGRQFF. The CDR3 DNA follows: TGTGCCAGCAGCTTGGAAGCTGGACTAGCGGGGGGCCGCCAGTTCTTC.

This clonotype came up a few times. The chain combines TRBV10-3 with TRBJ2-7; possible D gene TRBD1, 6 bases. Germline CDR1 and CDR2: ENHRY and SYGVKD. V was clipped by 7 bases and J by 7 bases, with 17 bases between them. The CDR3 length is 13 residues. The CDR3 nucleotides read TGTGCCATCATGGGGGCTCCCTTGGGGGAGCAGTACTTC. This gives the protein CAIMGAPLGEQYF.

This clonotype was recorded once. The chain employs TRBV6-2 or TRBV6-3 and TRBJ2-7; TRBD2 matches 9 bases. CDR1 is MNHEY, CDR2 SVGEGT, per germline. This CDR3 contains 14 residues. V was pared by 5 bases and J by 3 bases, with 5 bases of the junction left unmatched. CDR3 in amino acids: CASSPGSGGYEQYF. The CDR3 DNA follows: TGTGCCAGCAGTCCGGGTAGCGGGGGCTACGAGCAGTACTTC.

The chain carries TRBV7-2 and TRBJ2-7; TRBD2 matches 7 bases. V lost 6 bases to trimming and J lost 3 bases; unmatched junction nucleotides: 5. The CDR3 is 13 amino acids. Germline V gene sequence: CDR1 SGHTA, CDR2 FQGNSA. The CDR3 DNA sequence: TGTGCCAGCAGATATGCGGGAGTCTACGAGCAGTACTTC. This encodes CASRYAGVYEQYF.

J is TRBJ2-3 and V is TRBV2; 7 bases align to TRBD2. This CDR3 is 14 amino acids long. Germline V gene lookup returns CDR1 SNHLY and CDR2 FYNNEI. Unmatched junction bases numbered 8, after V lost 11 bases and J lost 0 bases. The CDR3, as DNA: TGTGCCTCCTACAGCGGGGAGAGCACAGATACGCAGTATTTT. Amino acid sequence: CASYSGESTDTQYF.

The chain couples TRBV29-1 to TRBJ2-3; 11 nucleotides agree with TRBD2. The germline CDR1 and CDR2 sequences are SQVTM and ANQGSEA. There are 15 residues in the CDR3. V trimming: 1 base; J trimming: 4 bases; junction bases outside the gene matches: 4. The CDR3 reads CSVEGFSGGADTQYF. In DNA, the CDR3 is TGCAGCGTTGAAGGGTTTAGCGGGGGGGCAGATACGCAGTATTTT.

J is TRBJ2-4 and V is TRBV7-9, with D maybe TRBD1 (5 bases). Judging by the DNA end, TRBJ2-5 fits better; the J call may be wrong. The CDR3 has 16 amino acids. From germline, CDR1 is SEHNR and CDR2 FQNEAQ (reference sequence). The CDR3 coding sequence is TGTGCCAGCAGCCCCCGAGGACAAGACCCACAAGAGACCCAGTACTTC. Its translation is CASSPRGQDPQETQYF.

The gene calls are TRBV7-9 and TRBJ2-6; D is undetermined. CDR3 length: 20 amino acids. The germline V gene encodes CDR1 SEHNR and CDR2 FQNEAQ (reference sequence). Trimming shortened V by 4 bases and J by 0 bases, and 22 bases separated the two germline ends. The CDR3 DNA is TGTGCCAGCAGCTCCACAAGGGCGTCTCATTCCGTCTCTGGGGCCAACGTCCTGACTTTC. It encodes CASSSTRASHSVSGANVLTF.

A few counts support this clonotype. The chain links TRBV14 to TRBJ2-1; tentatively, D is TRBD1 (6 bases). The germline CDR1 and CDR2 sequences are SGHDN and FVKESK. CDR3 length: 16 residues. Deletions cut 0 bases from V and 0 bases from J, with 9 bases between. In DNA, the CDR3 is TGTGCCAGCAGCCAAGATACAGGGATCTCCTACAATGAGCAGTTCTTC. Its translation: CASSQDTGISYNEQFF.

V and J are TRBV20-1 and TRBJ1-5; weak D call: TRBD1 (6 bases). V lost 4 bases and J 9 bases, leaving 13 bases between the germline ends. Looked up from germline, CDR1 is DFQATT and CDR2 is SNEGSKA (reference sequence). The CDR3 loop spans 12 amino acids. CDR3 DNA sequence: TGCAGTGCTACAAGGGACACTCGGCCCCAGCATTTT. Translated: CSATRDTRPQHF.